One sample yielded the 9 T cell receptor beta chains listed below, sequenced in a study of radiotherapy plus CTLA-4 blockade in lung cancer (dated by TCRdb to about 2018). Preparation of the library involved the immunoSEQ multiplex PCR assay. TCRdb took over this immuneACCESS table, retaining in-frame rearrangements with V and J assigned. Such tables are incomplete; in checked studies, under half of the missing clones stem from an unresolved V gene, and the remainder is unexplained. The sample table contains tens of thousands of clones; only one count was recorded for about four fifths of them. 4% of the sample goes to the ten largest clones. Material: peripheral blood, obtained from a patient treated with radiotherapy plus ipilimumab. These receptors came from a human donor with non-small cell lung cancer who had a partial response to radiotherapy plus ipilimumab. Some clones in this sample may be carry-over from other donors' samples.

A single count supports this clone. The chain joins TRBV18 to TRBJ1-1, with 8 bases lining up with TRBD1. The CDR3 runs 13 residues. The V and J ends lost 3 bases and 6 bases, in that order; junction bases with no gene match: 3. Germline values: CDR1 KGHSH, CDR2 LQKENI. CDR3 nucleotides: TGTGCCAGCTCACCTCAACAGGGGGCTGAAGCTTTCTTT. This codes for CASSPQQGAEAFF.

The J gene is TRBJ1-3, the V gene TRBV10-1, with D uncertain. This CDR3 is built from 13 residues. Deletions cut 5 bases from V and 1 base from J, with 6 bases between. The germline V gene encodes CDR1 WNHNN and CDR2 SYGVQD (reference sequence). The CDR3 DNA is TGCGCCAGCAGTCCGGGATCTGGAAACACCATATATTTT. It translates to CASSPGSGNTIYF.

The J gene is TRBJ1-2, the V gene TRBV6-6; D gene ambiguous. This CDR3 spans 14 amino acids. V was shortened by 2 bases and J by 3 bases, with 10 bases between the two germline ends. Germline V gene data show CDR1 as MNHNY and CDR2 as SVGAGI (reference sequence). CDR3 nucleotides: TGTGCCAGCAGTTACACCTTCCGAGACTATGGCTACACCTTC. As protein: CASSYTFRDYGYTF.

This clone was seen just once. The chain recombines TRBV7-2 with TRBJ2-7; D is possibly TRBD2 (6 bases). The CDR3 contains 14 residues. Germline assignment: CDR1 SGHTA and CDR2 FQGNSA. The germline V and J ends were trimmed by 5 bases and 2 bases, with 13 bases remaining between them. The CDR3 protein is CASSLREVAYEQYF. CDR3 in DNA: TGTGCCAGCAGCCTAAGGGAGGTTGCCTACGAGCAGTACTTC.

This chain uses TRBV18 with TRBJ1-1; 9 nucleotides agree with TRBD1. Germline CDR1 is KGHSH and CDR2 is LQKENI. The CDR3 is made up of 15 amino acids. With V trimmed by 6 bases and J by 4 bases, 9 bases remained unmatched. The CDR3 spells CASSRTGGEATEAFF. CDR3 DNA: TGTGCCAGCTCTCGAACAGGGGGCGAGGCCACTGAAGCTTTCTTT. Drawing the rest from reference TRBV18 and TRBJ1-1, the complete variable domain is NAGVMQNPRHLVRRRGQEARLRCSPMKGHSHVYWYRQLPEEGLKFMVYLQKENIIDESGMPKERFSAEFPKEGPSILRIQQVVRGDSAAYFCASSRTGGEATEAFFGQGTRLTVV.

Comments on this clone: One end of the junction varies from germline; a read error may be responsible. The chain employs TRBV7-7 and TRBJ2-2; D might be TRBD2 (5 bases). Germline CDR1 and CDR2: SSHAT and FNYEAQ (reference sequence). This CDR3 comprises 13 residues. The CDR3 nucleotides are TGTGCCAGCAGCGTTGAGACCCACGGGGTGCTGTTTTTT. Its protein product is CASSVETHGVLFF.

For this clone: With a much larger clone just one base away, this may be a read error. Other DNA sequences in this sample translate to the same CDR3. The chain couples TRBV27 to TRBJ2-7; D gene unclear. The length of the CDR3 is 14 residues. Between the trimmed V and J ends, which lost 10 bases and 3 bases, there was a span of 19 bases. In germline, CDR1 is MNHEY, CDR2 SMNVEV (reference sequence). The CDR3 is CATSPTGPLYEQYF. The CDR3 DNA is TGTGCCACCTCGCCGACGGGTCCCCTCTACGAGCAGTACTTC.

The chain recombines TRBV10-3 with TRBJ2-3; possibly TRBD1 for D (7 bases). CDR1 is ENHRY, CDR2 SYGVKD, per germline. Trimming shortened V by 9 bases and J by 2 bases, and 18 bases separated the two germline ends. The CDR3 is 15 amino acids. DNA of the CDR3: TGTGCCATTTCAAAGGGGGCGGGATCCACAGATACGCAGTATTTT. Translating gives CAISKGAGSTDTQYF.

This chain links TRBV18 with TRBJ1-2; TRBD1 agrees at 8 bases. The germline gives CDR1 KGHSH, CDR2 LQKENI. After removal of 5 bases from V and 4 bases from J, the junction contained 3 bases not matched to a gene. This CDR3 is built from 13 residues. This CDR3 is CASSIQGAYGYTF. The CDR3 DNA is TGTGCCAGCTCAATCCAGGGGGCCTATGGCTACACCTTC.